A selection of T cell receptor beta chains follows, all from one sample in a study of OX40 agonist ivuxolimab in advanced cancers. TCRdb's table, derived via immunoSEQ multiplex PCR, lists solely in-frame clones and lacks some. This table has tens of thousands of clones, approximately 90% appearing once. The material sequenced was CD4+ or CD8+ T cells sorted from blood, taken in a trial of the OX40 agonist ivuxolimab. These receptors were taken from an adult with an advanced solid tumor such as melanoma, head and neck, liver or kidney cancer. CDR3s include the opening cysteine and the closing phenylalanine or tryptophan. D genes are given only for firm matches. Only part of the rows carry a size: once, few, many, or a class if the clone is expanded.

CDR3: CASSRIRDRGAYEQYF
DNA: TGTGCCAGCAGCCGAATCCGGGACAGGGGGGCGTACGAGCAGTACTTC
J: TRBJ2-7
V: TRBV28
size: once
D: TRBD1

CDR3: CASSIVGGAYEQYF
DNA: TGTGCCAGTAGTATAGTAGGGGGCGCCTACGAGCAGTACTTC
J: TRBJ2-7
V: TRBV19
size: NA
D: TRBD1

CDR3: CASSDRFGTGHF
DNA: TGTGCCAGCAGTGACCGATTCGGGACAGGGCACTTC
J: TRBJ2-7
V: TRBV6-5
size: few
D: TRBD1

CDR3: CASSFGTGGVLETQYF
DNA: TGTGCCAGCAGCTTCGGGACAGGGGGTGTTCTAGAGACCCAGTACTTC
J: TRBJ2-5
V: TRBV11-2
size: NA
D: TRBD1

CDR3: CATSPRPKNIQYF
DNA: TGTGCCACCAGCCCGCGCCCCAAAAACATTCAGTACTTC
J: TRBJ2-4
V: TRBV15
size: NA
D: NA

CDR3: CASSLYTAGAAEAFF
DNA: TGTGCCAGCAGCTTATATACGGCAGGGGCTGCTGAAGCTTTCTTT
J: TRBJ1-1
V: TRBV7-9
size: NA
D: NA

CDR3: CASSLAPSGRAGETQYF
DNA: TGTGCCAGCAGCTTAGCCCCTAGCGGGAGGGCCGGGGAGACCCAGTACTTC
J: TRBJ2-5
V: TRBV7-2
size: NA
D: TRBD2

CDR3: CASSQSGSPLHF
DNA: TGTGCCAGCAGCCAATCCGGTTCACCCCTCCACTTT
J: TRBJ1-6
V: TRBV4-2
size: NA
D: NA

CDR3: CASSRLAEATDTQYF
DNA: TGTGCCAGCAGCCGACTAGCGGAGGCCACAGATACGCAGTATTTT
J: TRBJ2-3
V: TRBV6-1
size: NA
D: TRBD2

CDR3: CASRWVADNSPLHF
DNA: TGTGCCAGTAGATGGGTTGCCGATAATTCACCCCTCCACTTT
J: TRBJ1-6
V: TRBV19
size: NA
D: NA

CDR3: CASSLEYVQGVSYEQYF
DNA: TGTGCCAGCAGCTTAGAATACGTACAGGGGGTTTCCTACGAGCAGTACTTC
J: TRBJ2-7
V: TRBV7-9
size: NA
D: TRBD1

CDR3: CASSPPAGRGHGYTF
DNA: TGTGCCAGCAGTCCCCCCGCAGGGAGGGGCCATGGCTACACCTTC
J: TRBJ1-2
V: TRBV6-5
size: few
D: NA

CDR3: CASMELGSYNEQFF
DNA: TGTGCCAGCATGGAGTTGGGCTCCTACAATGAGCAGTTCTTC
J: TRBJ2-1
V: TRBV6-5
size: NA
D: NA

CDR3: CASSLKLAHAYNEQFF
DNA: TGTGCCAGCAGTTTAAAGTTGGCCCACGCGTACAATGAGCAGTTCTTC
J: TRBJ2-1
V: TRBV27
size: NA
D: NA

CDR3: CASSLTSLDTQYF
DNA: TGTGCCAGCAGTTTGACTTCGTTGGATACGCAGTATTTT
J: TRBJ2-3
V: TRBV11-3
size: NA
D: NA

CDR3: CASSAPGQAYNEQFF
DNA: TGTGCCAGCAGCGCACCGGGACAGGCGTACAATGAGCAGTTCTTC
J: TRBJ2-1
V: TRBV6-5
size: once
D: TRBD1

CDR3: CASSLVLRVVQGFGYTF
DNA: TGTGCCAGCAGCTTAGTTCTTCGGGTGGTCCAGGGGTTCGGCTACACCTTC
J: TRBJ1-2
V: TRBV7-9
size: NA
D: NA

CDR3: CAWSNRGETQYF
DNA: TGTGCCTGGAGTAACCGGGGAGAGACCCAGTACTTC
J: TRBJ2-5
V: TRBV30
size: once
D: NA